The 23 T cell receptor beta chains below come from one sample, sequenced in a study of T cells in localized non-small cell lung cancer. The assay was immunoSEQ multiplex PCR, and TCRdb's table has in-frame clones only and misses some. Of 45,000 to 70,000 clones listed, about nine tenths are singletons. The specimen comprised peripheral blood, sampled before any cancer treatment. Source of these receptors: a woman between 40 and 69 years old with stage I lung adenocarcinoma.

V is TRBV5-1 and J is TRBJ2-3; 7 bases match TRBD2. With V trimmed by 4 bases and J by 0 bases, 5 bases remained unmatched. Germline V gene lookup returns CDR1 SGHRS and CDR2 YFSETQ. There are 15 residues in the CDR3. The CDR3 DNA is TGCGCCAGCAGCCCCGGACTAGGGAGCACAGATACGCAGTATTTT. Its translation is CASSPGLGSTDTQYF.

This sequence joins TRBV7-2 and TRBJ2-7, with 7 bases fitting TRBD1. CDR3 length: 14 amino acids. The V and J ends lost 5 bases and 3 bases, in that order; junction bases with no gene match: 7. Germline-derived CDR1 and CDR2 are SGHTA and FQGNSA. In nucleotides, the CDR3 is TGTGCCAGCAGCCGGGGACAGCGCAACTACGAGCAGTACTTC. Translated, it gives CASSRGQRNYEQYF.

The chain couples TRBV19 to TRBJ1-2, with a weak D call TRBD1 (6 bases). This CDR3 has 13 residues. Germline V gene lookup returns CDR1 LNHDA and CDR2 SQIVND (reference sequence). V was cut by 9 bases and J by 5 bases, with 16 bases left in between. Here the CDR3 reads CASDGQGPYGYTF. The CDR3 DNA reads as TGTGCCAGCGACGGTCAGGGGCCTTATGGCTACACCTTC.

The genes are TRBV27 and TRBJ2-1; perhaps TRBD1 as D (6 bases). V gave up 0 bases and J gave up 4 bases, with 16 bases separating them. The germline gives CDR1 MNHEY, CDR2 SMNVEV (reference sequence). There are 17 residues in the CDR3. The chain's CDR3 is CASSLSSLGAGYNEQFF. CDR3 DNA sequence: TGTGCCAGCAGTTTATCCAGTTTGGGGGCCGGGTACAATGAGCAGTTCTTC.

The chain is built from TRBV6-1 and TRBJ2-1; no clear D gene. The CDR3 totals 14 residues. The germline CDR1 and CDR2 sequences are MNHNS and SASEGT. With 2 bases removed from V and 5 bases from J, the gap between germline ends came to 10 bases. The CDR3 nucleotides read TGTGCCAGCAGTGAAATGTATAGGCACAATGAGCAGTTCTTC. It codes for CASSEMYRHNEQFF.

J is TRBJ1-4 and V is TRBV4-1; possibly TRBD1 for D (5 bases). The V gene's germline CDR1 is MGHRA and CDR2 YSYEKL. The V gene lost 3 bases and the J gene lost 4 bases, with 15 bases spanning the gap. The CDR3 contains 16 residues. The CDR3, as DNA: TGCGCCAGCAGCCATGGGCAGGGTAGGGATAATGAAAAACTGTTTTTT. Its translation is CASSHGQGRDNEKLFF.

In its sample, this clone was seen a few times. The chain has TRBV27 and TRBJ2-7, with D tentatively TRBD1 or TRBD2 (5 bases each). The CDR3 runs to 12 residues. Trimming left V 2 bases short and J 7 bases short, with 9 bases between. Germline V gene lookup returns CDR1 MNHEY and CDR2 SMNVEV (reference sequence). The CDR3 DNA reads TGTGCCAGCAGTTTACCGGGACGGGAGCAGTACTTC. The encoded protein is CASSLPGREQYF.

This chain links TRBV30 with TRBJ2-7; D may correspond to TRBD1 or TRBD2 (5 bases each). Germline values: CDR1 GTSNPN, CDR2 SVGIG (reference sequence). Trimming left V 5 bases short and J 0 bases short, with 14 bases between. This CDR3 is built from 14 residues. CDR3 coding DNA: TGTGCCTGGGGGGGAGCAGAAAACTCCTACGAGCAGTACTTC. Protein sequence: CAWGGAENSYEQYF. The full variable domain, in which reference TRBV30 and TRBJ2-7 provide the parts outside the CDR3, is SQTIHQWPATLVQPVGSPLSLECTVEGTSNPNLYWYRQAAGRGLQLLFYSVGIGQISSEVPQNLSASRPQDRQFILSSKKLLLSDSGFYLCAWGGAENSYEQYFGPGTRLTVT.

This clone was seen a few times. V usage is TRBV7-9 and J usage is TRBJ2-1, with TRBD2 as a possible D gene (7 bases). The CDR3 contains 15 residues. CDR1 and CDR2 from the germline V gene are SEHNR and FQNEAQ (reference sequence). The germline V and J ends were trimmed by 4 bases and 4 bases, with 14 bases remaining between them. CDR3 in amino acids: CASSSPGGLYNEQFF. CDR3 in DNA: TGTGCCAGCAGCTCCCCCGGGGGGCTATACAATGAGCAGTTCTTC.

The chain couples TRBV7-2 to TRBJ1-4, with 8 nucleotides matching TRBD1. Trimming at V came to 5 bases and at J to 8 bases, leaving 7 bases not matched to a gene. This CDR3 contains 14 residues. Germline CDR1 SGHTA, CDR2 FQGNSA. The CDR3 protein is CASSPRQGWEKLFF. The CDR3 nucleotides are TGTGCCAGCAGCCCACGACAGGGGTGGGAAAAACTGTTTTTT.

This clone has just one count. V and J are TRBV19 and TRBJ2-3, with 8 bases matching TRBD2. The CDR3 has 13 amino acids. Germline trimming cut 3 bases from V and 5 bases from J; bases unmatched to any gene: 1. Germline V gene data show CDR1 as LNHDA and CDR2 as SQIVND (reference sequence). CDR3 amino acids: CASSIAGGDTQYF. Written as DNA, the CDR3 is TGTGCCAGTAGTATTGCGGGGGGAGATACGCAGTATTTT.

The chain is built from TRBV19 and TRBJ2-6; 10 bases line up with TRBD2. Losses at the gene ends were 5 bases for V and 2 bases for J; bases not matched to a gene: 3. The length of the CDR3 is 16 residues. Germline V gives CDR1 LNHDA, CDR2 SQIVND (reference sequence). CDR3 protein: CASSGLAGAGANVLTF. The CDR3 DNA follows: TGTGCCAGTAGTGGCCTAGCGGGGGCTGGGGCCAACGTCCTGACTTTC.

This sequence joins TRBV4-3 and TRBJ1-1; D is undetermined. V shed 3 bases and J shed 7 bases, with 18 bases lying between them. This CDR3 contains 15 residues. Germline V gene sequence: CDR1 LGHNA, CDR2 YSLEER. This CDR3 reads CASSQSVSGSREAFF. For the CDR3, the DNA is TGCGCCAGCAGCCAGTCAGTGTCGGGGTCACGTGAAGCTTTCTTT.

The chain combines TRBV7-3 with TRBJ2-3; D may be TRBD2 (6 bases). The germline V gene encodes CDR1 SGHTA and CDR2 FQGTGA. V dropped 2 bases and J dropped 0 bases, with 9 bases sitting between them. The CDR3 extends over 15 amino acids. In DNA form, the CDR3 reads TGTGCCAGCAGCTTATATGGGGGGAGCACAGATACGCAGTATTTT. It codes for CASSLYGGSTDTQYF.

CDR3 residues: CSAHGGIAGELFF. In nucleotides, the CDR3 is TGCAGCGCCCATGGGGGGATCGCCGGGGAGCTGTTTTTT. The gene calls are TRBV29-1 and TRBJ2-2; D is perhaps TRBD2 (6 bases). The V end lost 7 bases, the J end lost 6 bases, and 15 bases lay between the germline ends. Germline CDR1 reads SQVTM; CDR2 reads ANQGSEA. This CDR3 spans 13 amino acids.

The CDR3 loop is CASSLAWGGTEAFF. CDR3 coding DNA: TGTGCCAGCAGCTTAGCGTGGGGGGGTACTGAAGCTTTCTTT. The J gene is TRBJ1-1, the V gene TRBV7-9, with a tentative D call TRBD1 (5 bases). The V gene lost 0 bases and the J gene lost 5 bases, with 10 bases spanning the gap. The length of the CDR3 is 14 residues. The germline gives CDR1 SEHNR, CDR2 FQNEAQ (reference sequence).

The chain employs TRBV28 and TRBJ1-5, with unresolved D. With 0 bases removed from V and 0 bases from J, the gap between germline ends came to 3 bases. Germline loops: CDR1 MDHEN, CDR2 SYDVKM. The CDR3 spans 14 residues. CDR3 residues: CASSLWGSNQPQHF. The CDR3 DNA reads as TGTGCCAGCAGTTTATGGGGTAGCAATCAGCCCCAGCATTTT. The full variable domain, its missing parts supplied by reference TRBV28 and TRBJ1-5, is DVKVTQSSRYLVKRTGEKVFLECVQDMDHENMFWYRQDPGLGLRLIYFSYDVKMKEKGDIPEGYSVSREKKERFSLILESASTNQTSMYLCASSLWGSNQPQHFGDGTRLSIL.

The chain is built from TRBV19 and TRBJ1-1; D might be TRBD1 (5 bases). Trimming took off 6 bases at V and 4 bases at J, with 15 bases between the two ends. The length of the CDR3 is 14 residues. Germline CDR1 is LNHDA and CDR2 is SQIVND (reference sequence). The chain's CDR3 is CASRDSGRITEAFF. CDR3 sequence (DNA): TGTGCCAGTAGGGATTCGGGACGGATCACTGAAGCTTTCTTT.

The genes are TRBV30 and TRBJ1-1; 8 nucleotides align to TRBD1. The CDR3 is 13 amino acids. Trimming cost V 3 bases and J 7 bases; bases outside gene matches: 7. Looked up from germline, CDR1 is GTSNPN and CDR2 is SVGIG (reference sequence). The CDR3 DNA sequence: TGTGCCTGGAGACCGCAGGGGGCAGTTGAAGCTTTCTTT. This codes for CAWRPQGAVEAFF.

The V gene is TRBV18, the J gene TRBJ1-2; 7 bases fit TRBD1. Per germline, CDR1 KGHSH and CDR2 LQKENI. There are 14 residues in the CDR3. Trimming cost V 6 bases and J 0 bases; bases outside gene matches: 4. The chain's CDR3 is CASSTGLANYGYTF. The DNA for the CDR3 is TGTGCCAGCTCGACAGGGTTAGCTAACTATGGCTACACCTTC.

The chain couples TRBV19 to TRBJ1-5; a possible D gene is TRBD1 (6 bases). The germline V gene encodes CDR1 LNHDA and CDR2 SQIVND (reference sequence). CDR3 length: 15 residues. Trimming cost V 6 bases and J 0 bases, with 12 bases left between them. The chain's CDR3 is CASRAGTYSNQPQHF. DNA for the CDR3: TGTGCCAGTAGGGCGGGGACATATAGCAATCAGCCCCAGCATTTT.

By share of the sample, this clone is medium-sized (0.01 to 0.1%). The J gene is TRBJ1-2, the V gene TRBV5-6; 8 bases match TRBD1. This CDR3 comprises 15 residues. J was trimmed by 2 bases and V by 4 bases; bases with no gene match: 7. Germline V gives CDR1 SGHDT, CDR2 YYEEEE. The CDR3 region is CASSPNGQGNYGYTF. In DNA form, the CDR3 reads TGTGCCAGCAGCCCAAACGGACAGGGCAACTATGGCTACACCTTC. The entire variable domain, with the rest obtained from reference TRBV5-6 and TRBJ1-2, is as follows: DAGVTQSPTHLIKTRGQQVTLRCSPKSGHDTVSWYQQALGQGPQFIFQYYEEEERQRGNFPDRFSGHQFPNYSSELNVNALLLGDSALYLCASSPNGQGNYGYTFGSGTRLTVV.

The chain combines TRBV28 with TRBJ2-1, with TRBD1 matching over 11 bases. The CDR3 sequence is 16 residues long. The V gene end was trimmed by 6 bases and the J gene end by 9 bases; junction bases not matched to a gene: 13. In germline, CDR1 is MDHEN, CDR2 SYDVKM. The CDR3 DNA reads TGTGCCAGCAGACCGGACAGGGGGCCCGGTCTCTTTGAGCAGTTCTTC. This encodes CASRPDRGPGLFEQFF.